Shown below are 23 T cell receptor beta chains from a single sample sequenced in a study of CD8 T cells in Susac syndrome. RNA totalling about 0.5 to 1 ug underwent reverse transcription with random hexamers. In TCRdb, the immunoSEQ multiplex PCR reads were re-called with MiXCR into one record per CDR3 protein. The sample lists more than 70,000 distinct CDR3 sequences, about 91% occurring once. Sequencing was performed on CD8+ T cells from PBMCs. These receptors were taken from a human donor with multiple sclerosis.

The chain joins TRBV6-5 to TRBJ2-7; D may correspond to TRBD1 or TRBD2 (5 bases each). V lost 6 bases and J 3 bases, leaving 12 bases between the germline ends. This CDR3 spans 13 amino acids. Germline V gene data show CDR1 as MNHEY and CDR2 as SVGAGI. The CDR3 here is CASSTGTVYEQYF. DNA for the CDR3: TGTGCCAGCAGCACCGGGACGGTCTACGAGCAGTACTTC.

V gene TRBV6-5 combines with J gene TRBJ2-5, with D tentatively TRBD1 or TRBD2 (5 bases each). V was pared by 0 bases and J by 3 bases, with 11 bases between. CDR1 and CDR2 (germline): MNHEY, SVGAGI. This CDR3 contains 15 residues. The CDR3 region has the DNA TGTGCCAGCAGTTACTCGAGGGCGACAGAAGAGACCCAGTACTTC. Translated, it gives CASSYSRATEETQYF.

This chain joins TRBV2 and TRBJ2-7; 7 bases are a match to TRBD2. This CDR3 is 12 amino acids long. Trimming at V came to 10 bases and at J to 1 base, leaving 4 bases not matched to a gene. Germline CDR1 SNHLY, CDR2 FYNNEI. The CDR3: CATGEGSYEQYF. Here the CDR3 DNA reads TGTGCCACCGGGGAGGGATCCTACGAGCAGTACTTC.

The chain links TRBV6-6 to TRBJ2-5, with D perhaps given as TRBD1 or TRBD2 (5 bases each). The V gene's germline CDR1 is MNHNY and CDR2 SVGAGI (reference sequence). This CDR3 is built from 16 residues. V was pared by 6 bases and J by 5 bases, with 22 bases between. The CDR3 sequence is CASRESPGTRSETQYF. DNA of the CDR3: TGTGCCAGCAGAGAGTCTCCCGGGACCCGGTCGGAGACCCAGTACTTC.

The V and J genes are TRBV29-1 and TRBJ2-7; D not resolved. The CDR3 has 14 residues. V shed 6 bases and J shed 3 bases, with 18 bases lying between them. Looked up from germline, CDR1 is SQVTM and CDR2 is ANQGSEA. The CDR3: CSVFGDFGDYEQYF. CDR3 bases: TGCAGCGTGTTCGGTGACTTTGGGGACTACGAGCAGTACTTC.

CDR3 DNA: TGTGCCAGCAGTCGGGAGGGCCGGTACGAGCAGTACTTC. Translating it yields CASSREGRYEQYF. The chain recombines TRBV28 with TRBJ2-7; 8 bases match TRBD2. This CDR3 spans 13 amino acids. V lost 5 bases to trimming and J lost 4 bases; unmatched junction nucleotides: 4. CDR1 and CDR2 (germline): MDHEN, SYDVKM.

The rearrangement uses TRBV4-1 and TRBJ1-6; a possible D gene is TRBD1 (6 bases). Trimming stripped 0 bases from V and 8 bases from J, with 14 bases between. This CDR3 comprises 16 residues. The germline V gene encodes CDR1 MGHRA and CDR2 YSYEKL. The CDR3 spells CASSQDFVRGDSPLHF. For the CDR3, the DNA is TGCGCCAGCAGCCAAGACTTCGTAAGGGGGGATTCACCCCTCCACTTT.

This sequence joins TRBV3-1 and TRBJ2-7, with D tentatively TRBD1 (6 bases). The CDR3 is 14 amino acids. The ends were cut back, 4 bases at V and 2 bases at J, with 12 bases in the middle. Looked up from germline, CDR1 is LGHDT and CDR2 is YNNKEL (reference sequence). Here the CDR3 DNA reads TGTGCCAGCAGCCGCCTGACAGGCCCCTACGAGCAGTACTTC. Encoded protein: CASSRLTGPYEQYF.

The V call is TRBV20-1, the J call TRBJ2-5; weak D call: TRBD1 (5 bases). Germline assignment: CDR1 DFQATT and CDR2 SNEGSKA (reference sequence). V was clipped by 1 base and J by 2 bases, with 8 bases between them. The CDR3 has 13 amino acids. In DNA form, the CDR3 reads TGCAGTGCTAGAGGACAGTATCAAGAGACCCAGTACTTC. This encodes CSARGQYQETQYF.

The V and J genes are TRBV4-3 and TRBJ2-1, with a weak D call TRBD1 (5 bases). Per the germline V gene, CDR1 is LGHNA and CDR2 is YSLEER. The V gene lost 4 bases and the J gene lost 0 bases, with 19 bases spanning the gap. CDR3 length: 18 residues. This CDR3 is CASSLKFWGEISYNEQFF. In nucleotides, the CDR3 is TGCGCCAGCAGCCTAAAATTCTGGGGCGAAATCTCCTACAATGAGCAGTTCTTC.

A single count supports this clonotype. The chain recombines TRBV15 with TRBJ1-4; D might be TRBD1 (5 bases). The CDR3 loop spans 19 amino acids. The germline V gene has CDR1 LNHNV and CDR2 YYDKDF (reference sequence). Deletions cut 0 bases from V and 0 bases from J, with 17 bases between. Here the CDR3 reads CATSRDVWGLTATNEKLFF. CDR3 coding DNA: TGTGCCACCAGCAGAGATGTATGGGGACTGACTGCAACTAATGAAAAACTGTTTTTT.

The chain links TRBV10-3 to TRBJ2-1; tentatively, D is TRBD1 (6 bases). Trimming left V 1 base short and J 3 bases short, with 16 bases between. The CDR3 extends over 17 amino acids. Looked up from germline, CDR1 is ENHRY and CDR2 is SYGVKD. In DNA, the CDR3 is TGTGCCATCAGTGAGTTCAGTTATTCGGACAGCTACAATGAGCAGTTCTTC. This encodes CAISEFSYSDSYNEQFF.

The chain recombines TRBV19 with TRBJ1-5; D perhaps matches TRBD1 (5 bases). This CDR3 comprises 15 residues. Germline CDR1 LNHDA, CDR2 SQIVND (reference sequence). Trimming removed 1 base at V and 1 base at J, with 8 bases between. CDR3 sequence: CASSIGRQSNQPQHF. The CDR3 nucleotides are TGTGCCAGTAGTATAGGGCGACAGAGCAATCAGCCCCAGCATTTT.

J is TRBJ1-5 and V is TRBV6-2 or TRBV6-3, with D possibly being TRBD1 (5 bases). Trimming removed 0 bases from V and 2 bases from J, with 14 bases in between. Germline V gene lookup returns CDR1 MNHEY and CDR2 SVGEGT. The CDR3 is made up of 17 amino acids. This CDR3 is CASSYSDGTWGNQPQHF. The CDR3 DNA follows: TGTGCCAGCAGTTACTCAGACGGGACCTGGGGCAATCAGCCCCAGCATTTT.

The chain links TRBV30 to TRBJ2-7; 8 bases map to TRBD2. This CDR3 spans 16 amino acids. The V and J ends lost 4 bases and 2 bases, in that order; junction bases with no gene match: 13. Germline CDR1 reads GTSNPN; CDR2 reads SVGIG (reference sequence). Here the CDR3 reads CAWIGGAGRTTYEQYF. CDR3 sequence (DNA): TGTGCCTGGATCGGGGGGGCGGGAAGAACCACCTACGAGCAGTACTTC.

The table lists this clonotype with a count of one. V usage is TRBV4-1 and J usage is TRBJ2-2; D gene ambiguous. Germline CDR1 and CDR2: MGHRA and YSYEKL. CDR3 length: 16 amino acids. Trimming shortened V by 3 bases and J by 1 base, and 12 bases separated the two germline ends. For the CDR3, the DNA is TGCGCCAGCAGCCAGATGATCCAGAAGAACACCGGGGAGCTGTTTTTT. As protein: CASSQMIQKNTGELFF.

The table lists this clonotype with a count of one. The J gene is TRBJ2-5, the V gene TRBV30; no clear D gene. Germline values: CDR1 GTSNPN, CDR2 SVGIG (reference sequence). Trimming removed 4 bases at V and 5 bases at J, with 8 bases between. This CDR3 contains 11 residues. CDR3 coding DNA: TGTGCCTGGAAGCCGGGCGAGACCCAGTACTTC. Translation: CAWKPGETQYF.

The J gene is TRBJ2-3, the V gene TRBV5-1, with D unclear. The CDR3 loop spans 15 amino acids. Germline lookup yields CDR1 SGHRS and CDR2 YFSETQ. Trimming shortened V by 0 bases and J by 0 bases, and 8 bases separated the two germline ends. The CDR3 spells CASSLVQSSTDTQYF. DNA for the CDR3: TGCGCCAGCAGCTTGGTTCAATCTAGCACAGATACGCAGTATTTT.

The V and J genes are TRBV20-1 and TRBJ1-2; weak D call: TRBD1 (5 bases). Trimming took 1 base from V and 4 from J, leaving 10 bases between them. Germline V lookup: CDR1 DFQATT, CDR2 SNEGSKA (reference sequence). CDR3 size: 13 residues. CDR3 region: CSARVQGGYGYTF. The CDR3 nucleotides read TGCAGTGCTAGAGTGCAGGGTGGCTATGGCTACACCTTC.

In its sample, this clonotype was seen once. This chain joins TRBV11-2 and TRBJ2-7; D remains unclear. V was pared by 4 bases and J by 7 bases, with 8 bases between. CDR3 length: 11 residues. CDR1 is SGHAT, CDR2 FQNNGV, per germline. The CDR3 DNA sequence: TGTGCCAGCAGCTCAACTACGGAGCAGTACTTC. Protein sequence: CASSSTTEQYF.

The chain combines TRBV11-2 with TRBJ2-7; weak D call: TRBD2 (7 bases). Trimming took off 1 base at V and 3 bases at J, with 19 bases between the two ends. The germline V gene encodes CDR1 SGHAT and CDR2 FQNNGV. The CDR3 runs 17 residues. The CDR3 sequence is CASSLVPEGGRSYEQYF. CDR3 nucleotides: TGTGCCAGCAGCTTAGTCCCCGAGGGGGGGCGAAGCTACGAGCAGTACTTC.

The chain employs TRBV27 and TRBJ2-1; 10 bases are a match to TRBD1. This CDR3 region has 16 residues. Unmatched junction bases numbered 8, after V lost 3 bases and J lost 6 bases. Germline V gene sequence: CDR1 MNHEY, CDR2 SMNVEV (reference sequence). CDR3 in amino acids: CASSLMTGGSLNEQFF. CDR3 sequence (DNA): TGTGCCAGCAGTTTGATGACAGGGGGCTCCCTCAATGAGCAGTTCTTC.

J is TRBJ1-1 and V is TRBV27; no firm D call. Looked up from germline, CDR1 is MNHEY and CDR2 is SMNVEV (reference sequence). This CDR3 region has 12 residues. The V and J ends lost 3 bases and 5 bases respectively, with 7 bases between them. CDR3 bases: TGTGCCAGCAGTTTTGTGGGGACTGAAGCTTTCTTT. Amino acid sequence: CASSFVGTEAFF.